This T cell receptor (beta chain) was profiled in a study of shared clonotypes between healthy human individuals. This table comes from immunoSEQ multiplex PCR, and its TCRdb copy is limited to in-frame clones, with some not included. Among around 1.9 million clones listed, about 94% were seen once. In the naive CD8 group, cells lacked CD45RO and were positively selected for CCR7, so terminally differentiated effector memory CD45RA+ cells were left out. Trimming left V 3 bases short and J 8 bases short, with 20 bases between. CDR3 length: 16 residues. Germline assignment: CDR1 MGHRA and CDR2 YSYEKL. This clone has a single count.

Sequenced: naive CD8+ T cells from PBMCs. V usage is TRBV4-1 and J usage is TRBJ2-4; D not resolved. The TCR comes from a man aged 18 to 30 in good health. Some clones in this sample may be carry-over from other donors' samples. The CDR3 nucleotides read TGCGCCAGCAGCCAGAAAGTCCAAGCTCTTCGGCACATTCAGTACTTC. Translation gives CASSQKVQALRHIQYF.